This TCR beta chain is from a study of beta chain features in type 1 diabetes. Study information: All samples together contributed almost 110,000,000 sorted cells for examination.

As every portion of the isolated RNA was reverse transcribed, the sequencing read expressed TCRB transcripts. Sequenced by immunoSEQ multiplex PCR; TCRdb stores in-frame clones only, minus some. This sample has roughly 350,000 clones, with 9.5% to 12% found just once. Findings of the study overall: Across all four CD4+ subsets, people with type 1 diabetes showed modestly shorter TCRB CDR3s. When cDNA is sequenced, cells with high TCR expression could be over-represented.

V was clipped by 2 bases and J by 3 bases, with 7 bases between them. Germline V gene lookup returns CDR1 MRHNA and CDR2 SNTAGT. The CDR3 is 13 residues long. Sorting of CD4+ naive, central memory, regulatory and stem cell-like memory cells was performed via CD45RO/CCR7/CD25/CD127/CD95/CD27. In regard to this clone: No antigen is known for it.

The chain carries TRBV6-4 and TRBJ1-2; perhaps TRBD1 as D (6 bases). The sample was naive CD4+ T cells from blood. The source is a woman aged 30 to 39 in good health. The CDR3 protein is CASSDGGHYGYTF. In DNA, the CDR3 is TGTGCCAGCAGTGACGGGGGCCACTATGGCTACACCTTC.